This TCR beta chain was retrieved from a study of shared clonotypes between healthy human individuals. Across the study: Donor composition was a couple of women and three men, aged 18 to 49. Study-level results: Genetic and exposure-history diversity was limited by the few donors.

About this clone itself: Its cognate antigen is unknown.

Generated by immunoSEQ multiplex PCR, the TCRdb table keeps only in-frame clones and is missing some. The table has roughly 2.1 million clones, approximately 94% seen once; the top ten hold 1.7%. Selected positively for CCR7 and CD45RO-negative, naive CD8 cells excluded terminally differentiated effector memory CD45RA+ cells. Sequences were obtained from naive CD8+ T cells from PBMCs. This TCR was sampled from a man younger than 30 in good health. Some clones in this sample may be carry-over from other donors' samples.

The CDR3 nucleotides read TGTGCCAGCAGTGCCCTATACAGGGGGGGTCCCTACAATGAGCAGTTCTTC. It is translated as CASSALYRGGPYNEQFF. The chain has TRBV6-1 and TRBJ2-1; D perhaps matches TRBD1 (8 bases). This CDR3 comprises 17 residues. Trimming shortened V by 4 bases and J by 2 bases, and 18 bases separated the two germline ends. Germline V gives CDR1 MNHNS, CDR2 SASEGT.